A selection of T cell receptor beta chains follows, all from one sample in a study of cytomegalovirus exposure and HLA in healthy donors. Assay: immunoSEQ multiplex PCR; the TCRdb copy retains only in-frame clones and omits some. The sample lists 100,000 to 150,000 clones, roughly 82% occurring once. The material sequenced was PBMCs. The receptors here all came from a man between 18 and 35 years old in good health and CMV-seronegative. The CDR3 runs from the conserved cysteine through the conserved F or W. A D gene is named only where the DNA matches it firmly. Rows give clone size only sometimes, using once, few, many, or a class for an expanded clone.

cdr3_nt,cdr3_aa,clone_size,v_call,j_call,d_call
TGTGCCAGCAGCCCTGGTGGGCGGGAGGGCCAGTACAATGAGCAGTTCTTC,CASSPGGREGQYNEQFF,.,TRBV7-9,TRBJ2-1,TRBD2
TGTGCCAGCAGTGAAGCCCCATTATCGGGAGCGGCTTTCTTT,CASSEAPLSGAAFF,.,TRBV6-1,TRBJ1-1,.
TGTGCCAGCAGCGGGACAGGGAGTGGAAACACCATATATTTT,CASSGTGSGNTIYF,.,TRBV6-1,TRBJ1-3,TRBD1
TGTGCCAGCAGCTTACAGGGGGCAGGGGGTTTAGGCTATGGCTACACCTTC,CASSLQGAGGLGYGYTF,.,TRBV7-9,TRBJ1-2,TRBD1
TGTGCCAGTGGAACAGGGGGCGCCAGCTCACCCCTCCACTTT,CASGTGGASSPLHF,few,TRBV6-5,TRBJ1-6,TRBD1
TGTGCCAGTAGCCCGTTCTCTATGGGACTAGCTTTGTACGAGCAGTACTTC,CASSPFSMGLALYEQYF,once,TRBV19,TRBJ2-7,TRBD2
TGTGCCAGCAGTGATCTTCGTATCTCTGGAAACACCATATATTTT,CASSDLRISGNTIYF,.,TRBV6-1,TRBJ1-3,.
TGTGCTAGTTCTCCCAACACTGAAGCTTTCTTT,CASSPNTEAFF,.,TRBV12-5,TRBJ1-1,.
TGTGCCAGCAGCCTCGGACAGGGGGCTGGCAATCAGCCCCAGCATTTT,CASSLGQGAGNQPQHF,.,TRBV7-9,TRBJ1-5,TRBD1
TGTGCCAGCAGCTCGGGACAGGGGGTTAATGGAAACACCATATATTTT,CASSSGQGVNGNTIYF,.,TRBV7-2,TRBJ1-3,TRBD1
TGTGCCAGCAGCTTGTCTAGCGGAGCCCTTCGGGCCAACGTCCTGACTTTC,CASSLSSGALRANVLTF,.,TRBV5-6,TRBJ2-6,TRBD2
TGTGCCAGCAGCTCGGGGGTGAGCCTCGAGCAGTACTTC,CASSSGVSLEQYF,.,TRBV5-5,TRBJ2-7,.
TGCGCCAGCAGCTTGCCAGGAGGGTTGGAAGCTTTCTTT,CASSLPGGLEAFF,.,TRBV5-1,TRBJ1-1,.
TGTGCCTGGAGAGAACAGGGGTGGAACACTGAAGCTTTCTTT,CAWREQGWNTEAFF,.,TRBV30,TRBJ1-1,TRBD1
TGTGCCAGCAGTTTGTCTTCGGGGGGACGACCCTACGAGCAGTACTTC,CASSLSSGGRPYEQYF,.,TRBV27,TRBJ2-7,TRBD2
TGTGCCAGCAGCTTATTCGGGAGCACAGATACGCAGTATTTT,CASSLFGSTDTQYF,.,TRBV7-2,TRBJ2-3,.
TGTGCCAGCAGCTCAATACAGGGATACTCCTACGAGCAGTACTTC,CASSSIQGYSYEQYF,.,TRBV6-6,TRBJ2-7,.
TGCGCCAGCAGCTTGGCCCCAGGGGGCTCGGTCGGCTACACCTTC,CASSLAPGGSVGYTF,.,TRBV5-1,TRBJ1-2,TRBD1
TGTGCCAGCAGCCCGGGACAGGGGGTTTGGGAGACCCAGTACTTC,CASSPGQGVWETQYF,.,TRBV5-4,TRBJ2-5,TRBD1
TGTGCCAGCAGCCCGCTAAACCAAGAGACCCAGTACTTC,CASSPLNQETQYF,.,TRBV7-9,TRBJ2-5,.
TGCGCCAGCAGCCAAGATGACAGGGGGCGAGAGACCCAGTACTTC,CASSQDDRGRETQYF,.,TRBV4-1,TRBJ2-5,TRBD1